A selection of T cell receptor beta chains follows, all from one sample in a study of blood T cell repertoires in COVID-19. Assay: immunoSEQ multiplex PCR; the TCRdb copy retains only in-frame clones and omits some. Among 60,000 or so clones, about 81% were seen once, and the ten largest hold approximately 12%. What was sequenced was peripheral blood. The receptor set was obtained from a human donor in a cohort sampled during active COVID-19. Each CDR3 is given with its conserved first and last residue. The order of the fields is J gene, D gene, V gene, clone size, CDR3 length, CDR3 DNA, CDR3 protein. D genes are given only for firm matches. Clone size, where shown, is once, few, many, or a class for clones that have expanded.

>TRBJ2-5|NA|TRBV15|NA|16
TGTGCCACCAGCAGAGATAGGGTCGGGGGTGAGGAGACCCAGTACTTC
CATSRDRVGGEETQYF
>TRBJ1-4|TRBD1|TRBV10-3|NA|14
TGTGCCATCAGTCCCGGGACAGGGAATGAAAAACTGTTTTTT
CAISPGTGNEKLFF
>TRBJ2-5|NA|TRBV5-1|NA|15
TGCGCCAGCAACGCGGAGGGGTATCACCAAGAGACCCAGTACTTC
CASNAEGYHQETQYF
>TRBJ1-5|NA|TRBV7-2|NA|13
TGTGCCAGCAGCTTAGTCCCACAGCAGCCCCAGCATTTT
CASSLVPQQPQHF
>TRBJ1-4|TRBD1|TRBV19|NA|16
TGTGCCAGTAACCCGACAGGGGGTTTAGCTAATGAAAAACTGTTTTTT
CASNPTGGLANEKLFF
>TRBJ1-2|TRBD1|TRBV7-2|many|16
TGTGCCAGCAGCGCACCGGGACAGGGGGACCCCTATGGCTACACCTTC
CASSAPGQGDPYGYTF
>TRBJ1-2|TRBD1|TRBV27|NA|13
TGTGCCAGCAGTTCACAGGGGGGGGCGAGCTACACCTTC
CASSSQGGASYTF
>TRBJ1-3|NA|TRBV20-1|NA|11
TGCAGTGCTCCCCTCGGAAACACCATATATTTT
CSAPLGNTIYF
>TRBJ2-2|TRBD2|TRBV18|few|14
TGTGCCAGCTCCCTAGCGGAGAGCACCGGGGAGCTGTTTTTT
CASSLAESTGELFF
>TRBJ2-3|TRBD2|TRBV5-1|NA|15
TGCGCCAGCAGACCTAGCGGGGGGCAGGCAGATACGCAGTATTTT
CASRPSGGQADTQYF
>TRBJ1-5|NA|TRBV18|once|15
TGTGCCAGCTCGCCCACGGGTAATAGCAATCAGCCCCAGCATTTT
CASSPTGNSNQPQHF
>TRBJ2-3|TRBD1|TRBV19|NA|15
TGTGCCAGTAACACCGGGACAGGGTGGGCAGATACGCAGTATTTT
CASNTGTGWADTQYF
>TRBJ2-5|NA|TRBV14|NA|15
TGTGCCAGCAGCCGAACACAGGGTAACCAAGAGACCCAGTACTTC
CASSRTQGNQETQYF
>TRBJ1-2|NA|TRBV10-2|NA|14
TGCGCCAGCAGTTCAGGGGCCTCTAACTATGGCTACACCTTC
CASSSGASNYGYTF
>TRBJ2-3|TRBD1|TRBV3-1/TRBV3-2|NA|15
TGTGCCAGCAGCCCTCAGGGGGCCAAAGGGGATACGCAGTATTTT
CASSPQGAKGDTQYF
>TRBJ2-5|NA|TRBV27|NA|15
TGTGCCAGCAGTTTCGAGGGAGGCCTCCAAGAGACCCAGTACTTC
CASSFEGGLQETQYF
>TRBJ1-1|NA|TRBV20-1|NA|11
TGCAGTGCCATCGGGGACACTGAAGCTTTCTTT
CSAIGDTEAFF
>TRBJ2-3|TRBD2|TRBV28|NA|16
TGTGCCAGCAGCCGCCCCGGGACTAGCGGCACAGATACGCAGTATTTT
CASSRPGTSGTDTQYF
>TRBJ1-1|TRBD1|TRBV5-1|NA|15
TGCGCCAGCAGCTTAGGAACAGGGGTGCACACTGAAGCTTTCTTT
CASSLGTGVHTEAFF
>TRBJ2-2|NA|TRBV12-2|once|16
TGTGCAAGTCGCCCGCGCCAAGGAACAGGGACCGGGGAGCTGTTTTTT
CASRPRQGTGTGELFF
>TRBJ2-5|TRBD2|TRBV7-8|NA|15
TGTGCCAGCAGCTCCGGGGGGGCCCGCCAAGAGACCCAGTACTTC
CASSSGGARQETQYF
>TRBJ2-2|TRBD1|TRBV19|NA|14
TGTGCCAGTAGTATGGGGACAGGGTCCGGGGAGCTGTTTTTT
CASSMGTGSGELFF
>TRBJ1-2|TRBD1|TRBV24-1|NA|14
TGTGCCACCAGTGATGGGACAGCCTCCAGGGGCTACACCTTC
CATSDGTASRGYTF
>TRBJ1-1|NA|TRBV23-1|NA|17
TGCGCCAGCAGTCAATCGCTGGCAGGCCACATGAACACTGAAGCTTTCTTT
CASSQSLAGHMNTEAFF
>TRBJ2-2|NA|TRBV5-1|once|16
TGCGCCAGCAGCCCAGACATCGTCACGAACACCGGGGAGCTGTTTTTT
CASSPDIVTNTGELFF
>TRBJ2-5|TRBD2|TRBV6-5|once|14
TGTGCCAGCAGAACGTTAGCGGGATTTAAGACCCAGTACTTC
CASRTLAGFKTQYF
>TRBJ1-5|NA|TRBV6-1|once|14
TGTGCCAGCAGTGAGGGGCAAAGCAATCAGCCCCAGCATTTT
CASSEGQSNQPQHF
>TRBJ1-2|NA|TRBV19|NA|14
TGTGCCAGTAGTGGTTGGAAAGGGGTGAATGGCTACACCTTC
CASSGWKGVNGYTF
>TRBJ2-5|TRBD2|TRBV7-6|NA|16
TGTGCCAGCAGCGCCGGGACTAGCGGGGTGGGGGAGACCCAGTACTTC
CASSAGTSGVGETQYF
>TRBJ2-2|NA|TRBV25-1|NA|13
TGTGCCAGCAGACTATCTTTAGCCGGGGAGCTGTTTTTT
CASRLSLAGELFF
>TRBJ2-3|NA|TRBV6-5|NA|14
TGTGCCAGCAGTTACCGGACAGGCACAGATACGCAGTATTTT
CASSYRTGTDTQYF
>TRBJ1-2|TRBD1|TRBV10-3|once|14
TGTGCCATCAGTGAGTCGACAGGGGATCATGGCTACACCTTC
CAISESTGDHGYTF
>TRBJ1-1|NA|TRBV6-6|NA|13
TGTGCCGGGAGCAGACAGGAGAACACTGAAGCTTTCTTT
CAGSRQENTEAFF
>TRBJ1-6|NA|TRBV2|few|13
TGTGCCAGCAGCGGACAGCCTAATTCACCCCTCCACTTT
CASSGQPNSPLHF
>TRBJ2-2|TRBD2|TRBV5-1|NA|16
TGCGCCAGCAGCTCCGGGACTAGCTGGGGCACCGGGGAGCTGTTTTTT
CASSSGTSWGTGELFF
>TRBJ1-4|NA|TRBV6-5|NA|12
TGTGCCAGCAGTTCCCCGAATGAAAAACTGTTTTTT
CASSSPNEKLFF
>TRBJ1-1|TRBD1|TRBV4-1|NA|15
TGCGCCAGCAGCCCCCCGGGACAGTTGAACACTGAAGCTTTCTTT
CASSPPGQLNTEAFF
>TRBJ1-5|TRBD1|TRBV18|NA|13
TGTGCCAGCTCACGGACAGGGAACCAGCCCCAGCATTTT
CASSRTGNQPQHF
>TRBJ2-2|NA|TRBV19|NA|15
TGTGCCAGTAGCCCGATCAGGGGCGCGACCGGGGAGCTGTTTTTT
CASSPIRGATGELFF
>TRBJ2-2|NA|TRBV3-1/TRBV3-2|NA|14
TGTGCCAGCAGCCTAACATCGAACACCGGGGAGCTGTTTTTT
CASSLTSNTGELFF
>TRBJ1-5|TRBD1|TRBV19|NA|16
TGTGCCAGTAGGGGACAGGGGTGGGGGGAATATCAGCCCCAGCATTTT
CASRGQGWGEYQPQHF
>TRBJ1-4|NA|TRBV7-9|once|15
TGTGCCAGCAGCTTAGGGAGCCCAAGGGGTGAAAAACTGTTTTTT
CASSLGSPRGEKLFF
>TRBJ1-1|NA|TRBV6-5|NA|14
TGTGCCAGCAGGGGGGGAGCAATGAACACTGAAGCTTTCTTT
CASRGGAMNTEAFF
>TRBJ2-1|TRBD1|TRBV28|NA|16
TGTGCCAGCAGGGACAGGGGGTCCCGCTCATACAATGAGCAGTTCTTC
CASRDRGSRSYNEQFF
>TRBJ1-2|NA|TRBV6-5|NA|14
TGTGCCAGCCGGGGGGGCAGGGAAAAGTATGGCTACACCTTC
CASRGGREKYGYTF
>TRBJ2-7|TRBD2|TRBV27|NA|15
TGTGCCAGCAGCTCAGCGGGGCTACCCCCATACGAGCAGTACTTC
CASSSAGLPPYEQYF
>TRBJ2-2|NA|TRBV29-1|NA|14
TGCAGCGGGCGGGGACAGCAAAACACCGGGGAGCTGTTTTTT
CSGRGQQNTGELFF
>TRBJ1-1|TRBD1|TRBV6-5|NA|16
TGTGCCAGCAGTTACCACCCACAGGGGGCGCCCACTGAAGCTTTCTTT
CASSYHPQGAPTEAFF
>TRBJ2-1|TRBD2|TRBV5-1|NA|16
TGCGCCAGCAGCTTGGTCGGAGCGGGGGAGTACAATGAGCAGTTCTTC
CASSLVGAGEYNEQFF
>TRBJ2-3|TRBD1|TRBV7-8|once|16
TGTGCCAGCAGCTTAAGAGACAGGGCCAGCACAGATACGCAGTATTTT
CASSLRDRASTDTQYF
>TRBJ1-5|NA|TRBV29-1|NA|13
TGCAGCGTTGAAGATCGTACCGGGGAGCCCCAGCATTTT
CSVEDRTGEPQHF
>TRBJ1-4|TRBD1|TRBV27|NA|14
TGTGCCAGCAGTTACGACAGGGCTACTGAAAAACTGTTTTTT
CASSYDRATEKLFF
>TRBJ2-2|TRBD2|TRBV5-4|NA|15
TGTGCCAGCAGCTTGGGAGCGGGGCCCACCGGGGAGCTGTTTTTT
CASSLGAGPTGELFF
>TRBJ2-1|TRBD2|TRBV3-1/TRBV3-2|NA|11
TGTGCCAGCAGCCCCGGGACTAAGGTAGTCTTC
CASSPGTKVVF
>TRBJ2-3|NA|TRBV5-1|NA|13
TGCGCCAGCGCTACTCCGGGCACAGATACGCAGTATTTT
CASATPGTDTQYF
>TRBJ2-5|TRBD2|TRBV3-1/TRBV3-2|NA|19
TGTGCCAGCAGCCCCCGGAGGGACTCAGCGGGGGGCCTGTCGGAGACCCAGTACTTC
CASSPRRDSAGGLSETQYF